This TCR beta chain was profiled in a study of identical twins (dated by TCRdb to the mid-2010s). Concerning the study at large: To test whether fetal clonotypes persist, this study deep-sequenced TCR alpha and beta repertoires from monozygotic twins, from unrelated adults of various ages, and from cord blood. To rule out contamination, the twin experiments were replicated at different times with different library preparation protocols.

Every donor in the study was a healthy Caucasian. Three pairs of female monozygotic twins, all aged about 18 to 29 years, made up the twin cohort. Peripheral blood mononuclear cells were used as the source from which RNA for TCR libraries was isolated. Sequences LGHNA (CDR1) and YSLEER (CDR2) are obtained from the germline V gene. The CDR3 spans 18 residues, from the cysteine through the phenylalanine. Just the 54-base CDR3 DNA is kept, in frame starting at base 1. At the junction V is shortened by 0 bases and J by 2 bases; bases outside the gene matches: 13. The method was 5' RACE. Sequencing took place on an Illumina HiSeq 2000. A universal primer binding site was introduced by template switching, and a unique molecular identifier was present in the final cDNA, enabling accurate counting of TCR cDNA molecules. First-strand cDNA for TCR alpha and beta chains was synthesized from specific primers in the conserved constant-segment region. To control for contamination, each cDNA library was double barcoded with a SMART-Mk sample barcode plus Illumina barcodes. Two successive PCR steps introduced TruSeq adapter sequences along with Illumina sample barcodes. Sequencing of the TCR alpha and beta cDNA libraries was done on the Illumina HiSeq platform using custom primers. Per the source publication's procedure: Raw reads were processed with MiGEC to extract unique molecular identifiers, and MiXCR was used to determine CDR3 positions. Recombination models were inferred per individual with the repgenHMM and IGoR tools using an EM algorithm. Shared clonotype analysis was performed with the tcR package in R, normalizing sharing by the product of cloneset sizes. To study raw recombination free of thymic and clonal selection effects, out-of-frame nonproductive sequences were analyzed. TCRdb reanalyzed the raw reads on its own, using fastp at Q25 for trimming and MiXCR for clone calling, and kept in-frame beta chains. Rows with one shared CDR3 protein collapse into an entry with the most common genes and DNA. The V and J calls shown here were made by TCRdb, not taken from the authors' results. The sample table contains roughly 770,000 distinct CDR3 sequences; only one count was recorded for 18% of them. 13% of the sample goes to the ten largest clones.

This clonotype has only a few counts. Its antigen is currently not known. No qualities accompany the bases; no much larger clone lies one base away. What the research found in general, with its limitations: Because the same donors could not be followed over many years, the conclusions relied on cross-sectional statistical analysis. Invariant T cells such as MAIT and iNKT could partly confound zero-insertion analyses, though diverse VJ usage argued against this for most clonotypes. Abundant cord blood beta clonotypes had fewer insertions, young adult naive repertoires showed a similar but weaker trend, and memory repertoires showed no such trend. The excess sharing between twins in beta out-of-frame sequences was weaker because fewer shared sequences reduced the signal-to-noise ratio. Out-of-frame TCR alpha sequences shared between twins showed an excess of low generation-probability sequences compared with coincidental sharing between unrelated individuals. Out-of-frame TCR alpha sharing in monozygotic twins was systematically underestimated by recombination models, whereas sharing between unrelated individuals was in agreement with the recombination models.

These data were also filed under a second study, of T cells expressing NK-cell markers. The second paper further reports: TCR beta-chain repertoires were profiled in sorted CD3+CD56+NKG2C+, CD3+CD56+NKG2C- and CD3+CD56-NKG2C+ T-cell subsets from about 8 donors. Seven of the eight sequenced donors were HCMV-seropositive and one was HCMV-seronegative. To restrict sorting to alphabetaTCR-expressing T cells, an anti-gammadeltaTCR antibody was added in several experiments. For several donors, the dominant CD3+CD56+NKG2C+ clonotypes were among the top 10 CD8+ clonotypes and accounted for about 1.0-8% of CD8+ T cells. Those dominant clonotypes were again the most abundant among CD3+CD56-NKG2C+ cells in a few donors, at about 28.3-65%. Whether the expanded NKG2C-expressing T cell clones were specific for HCMV antigens was left unclear. The study sequenced eight donors, all healthy volunteers chosen at random: three men and five women. To determine HCMV serostatus, a commercial ELISA kit was used to detect HCMV-specific IgG in serum. For more than five donors, bulk peripheral blood T-cell repertoires were also sequenced from unsorted PBMC. Reads were demultiplexed and grouped by UMI with MIGEC, and clonotypes were assembled and quantified with MiTCR. Only TCR cDNA sequences supported by at least two reads were kept to exclude erroneous sequences. Downstream repertoire analysis used the tcR package, and clonotypes were matched across fractions by CDR3 nucleotide sequence plus V segment. VDJmatch was used to annotate antigen specificity against VDJdb, with one amino acid substitution in CDR3 permitted.

Recombination linked TRBV4-3 to TRBJ2-7, with TRBD2 identical over 7 junction bases. This sequence was found in a woman between 18 and 29 years old in good health. Material: PBMCs. The CDR3 protein sequence reads: CASSQDRSSRELAYEQYF. The DNA sequence is as follows: TGCGCCAGCAGCCAAGATAGATCATCGCGGGAGCTAGCCTACGAGCAGTACTTC.